This T cell receptor (beta chain) was observed in a study of T-cell reconstitution after alpha-beta-depleted transplantation in children. Unique molecular identifiers were built into the TCRbeta library. From the PCR reads, TCRdb called clonotypes with MiXCR, one entry per CDR3 protein. The table includes roughly 490,000 distinct CDR3 sequences, roughly an eighth detected once. This clonotype occurred a few times. Its matching antigen is unknown. Overall study results and limits: After transplant, high TCRbeta diversity at day 60 in some patients arose from surviving recipient T cells and thymic progenitors. Several hundred rapidly expanded clones from non-depleted graft cells reportedly supplied alpha-beta T cells about two months post-transplant. By one year post-transplant, T-cell counts and diversity largely arose from T cells that were newly produced.

Germline-derived CDR1 and CDR2 are SGHTA and FQGNSA. The ends were cut back, 8 bases at V and 10 bases at J, with 24 bases in the middle. The CDR3 consists of 16 residues. The sample here was PBMCs, mostly from graft donor cells, taken 180 days after TCRalphabeta/CD19-depleted stem cell transplant. The chain couples TRBV7-2 to TRBJ1-6, with D possibly TRBD1 on 6 matching bases. The receptor was isolated from a female patient aged 2-9 years who had a stem cell transplant for aplastic anemia, so the T cells may come from the graft donor. The chain's CDR3 is CASGLQGWAVGSPLHF. As DNA, the CDR3 is TGTGCCAGCGGGCTACAGGGATGGGCGGTGGGGTCACCCCTCCACTTT.